The 2 T cell receptor beta chains below all came from one sample that was sequenced in a study of blood T cell repertoires in COVID-19. Assay: immunoSEQ multiplex PCR; the TCRdb copy retains only in-frame clones and omits some. In the table there are more than 250,000 clones, about 87% of which are singletons. The sequenced sample consisted of peripheral blood. The source is a woman aged 30 to 39 with COVID-19, enrolled during active disease.

The chain combines TRBV11-3 with TRBJ1-1; D not resolved. V lost 4 bases and J 8 bases, leaving 14 bases between the germline ends. Germline V gene lookup returns CDR1 SGHNT and CDR2 YENEEA. The CDR3 runs 13 residues. This CDR3 is CASSYDRRGEAFF. CDR3 in DNA: TGTGCCAGCAGCTACGACCGGCGGGGAGAAGCTTTCTTT.

The chain links TRBV5-5 to TRBJ2-7; TRBD2 is a possible D gene (6 bases). This CDR3 contains 14 residues. Trimming took 0 bases from V and 2 from J, leaving 9 bases between them. Germline CDR1 is SGHKS and CDR2 is YYEKEE (reference sequence). The CDR3 DNA follows: TGTGCCAGCAGCTTGGTAGCGGCAGCCTACGAGCAGTACTTC. This codes for CASSLVAAAYEQYF.